The 27 T cell receptor beta chains given below trace back to one sample, sequenced in a study of shared T cell receptors in the human thymus. Sequencing used immunoSEQ multiplex PCR; TCRdb keeps in-frame clones, though not all of them. The sample holds about 660,000 clones, roughly 90% seen once. This sample also appeared in a second study, on human thymus T cells.

The sequencing input was thymocytes. The receptors were sampled from a boy under two years old with a congenital heart defect.

The rearrangement joins TRBV7-2 to TRBJ1-2, with 9 positions matching TRBD1. J gave up 8 bases and V 2 bases, and 12 bases lay outside the gene matches. The CDR3 extends over 16 amino acids. The germline CDR1 and CDR2 sequences are SGHTA and FQGNSA. This chain's CDR3 is CASSLRGADRGQGYTF. The CDR3 DNA reads as TGTGCCAGCAGCTTAAGGGGGGCGGACAGGGGACAAGGCTACACCTTC.

V is TRBV4-1 and J is TRBJ2-7; a possible D gene is TRBD2 (5 bases). CDR1 and CDR2 (germline): MGHRA, YSYEKL. The ends were cut back, 1 base at V and 5 bases at J, with 24 bases in the middle. The CDR3 length is 18 residues. Here the CDR3 reads CASSQVGSGYNPTDEQYF. The CDR3 bases are TGCGCCAGCAGCCAAGTGGGGAGCGGCTACAACCCTACCGACGAGCAGTACTTC.

This clone has only one observation. The chain has TRBV14 and TRBJ1-1, with D perhaps matching TRBD1 (6 bases). This CDR3 has 15 amino acids. Germline V gene lookup returns CDR1 SGHDN and CDR2 FVKESK. Deletions cut 5 bases from V and 0 bases from J, with 13 bases between. In DNA form, the CDR3 reads TGTGCCAGCAGCTCCGGGACACTTATGAACACTGAAGCTTTCTTT. Protein product: CASSSGTLMNTEAFF.

V gene TRBV11-2 combines with J gene TRBJ2-5; 10 positions match TRBD2. The CDR3 extends over 14 amino acids. The germline CDR1 and CDR2 sequences are SGHAT and FQNNGV. J lost 11 bases, V lost 3 bases, and 9 bases had no gene match. The CDR3 protein is CASSFPSGGAAQYF. Here the CDR3 DNA reads TGTGCCAGCAGCTTTCCTAGCGGGGGAGCGGCACAGTACTTC.

The genes are TRBV29-1 and TRBJ2-1; a weak D match, TRBD2 (6 bases). V lost 4 bases to trimming and J lost 10 bases, with 20 bases between them. Germline V gene sequence: CDR1 SQVTM, CDR2 ANQGSEA. This CDR3 comprises 14 residues. CDR3 sequence (DNA): TGCAGCGTTGTCCTCCCAGTGGACTACCCAGAGCAGTTCTTC. It specifies CSVVLPVDYPEQFF.

As for this clone: The sample carries other DNA sequences with the same CDR3. The rearrangement joins TRBV27 to TRBJ2-7; 9 nucleotides align to TRBD1. The CDR3 totals 15 residues. CDR1 is MNHEY and CDR2 is SMNVEV in the germline V gene (reference sequence). V gave up 5 bases and J gave up 3 bases; unmatched junction bases: 8. The CDR3 sequence is CASSLPGQGFYEQYF. For the CDR3, the DNA is TGTGCCAGCAGTCTTCCGGGACAGGGATTCTACGAGCAGTACTTC.

This chain links TRBV27 with TRBJ2-6; 8 bases agree with TRBD2. Germline-derived CDR1 and CDR2 are MNHEY and SMNVEV (reference sequence). The CDR3 has 15 amino acids. V lost 5 bases, J lost 2 bases, and 2 bases stayed unmatched. CDR3 sequence: CASSRGGAGANVLTF. CDR3 in DNA: TGTGCCAGCAGTCGGGGGGGGGCTGGGGCCAACGTCCTGACTTTC.

This clone came up a few times. The gene calls are TRBV4-2 and TRBJ2-7, with 10 bases matching TRBD2. The CDR3 covers 16 residues. Unmatched junction bases numbered 6, after V lost 0 bases and J lost 4 bases. Germline CDR1 is LGHNA and CDR2 is YNFKEQ. The CDR3 reads CASSQDLAGGLYEQYF. CDR3 in DNA: TGTGCCAGCAGCCAAGATTTAGCGGGAGGTCTTTACGAGCAGTACTTC.

CDR3 sequence: CASSQVPVGVANEKLFF. CDR3 sequence (DNA): TGCGCCAGCAGCCAAGTCCCGGTCGGGGTGGCTAATGAAAAACTGTTTTTT. The genes are TRBV4-1 and TRBJ1-4; D unresolved. Germline V gene data show CDR1 as MGHRA and CDR2 as YSYEKL. Trimming pared 1 base from V and 3 bases from J, leaving 15 bases between. This CDR3 has 17 residues.

The chain links TRBV6-1 to TRBJ1-5, with D maybe TRBD1 (6 bases). The germline V gene has CDR1 MNHNS and CDR2 SASEGT. This CDR3 is built from 15 residues. V lost 6 bases, J lost 0 bases, and 12 bases lay in between. The CDR3 region is CASSPDRNSNQPQHF. The CDR3 DNA sequence: TGTGCCAGCAGCCCCGACAGGAATAGCAATCAGCCCCAGCATTTT.

J is TRBJ2-7 and V is TRBV5-1; 7 bases are a match to TRBD1. Germline V gene lookup returns CDR1 SGHRS and CDR2 YFSETQ. The CDR3 is 14 residues long. After removal of 6 bases from V and 5 bases from J, the junction contained 11 bases not matched to a gene. The CDR3 DNA reads TGCGCCAGCAAAAATTTGACAGGGATACACGAGCAGTACTTC. Encoded protein: CASKNLTGIHEQYF. Full variable domain (rest looked up from reference TRBV5-1 and TRBJ2-7): KAGVTQTPRYLIKTRGQQVTLSCSPISGHRSVSWYQQTPGQGLQFLFEYFSETQRNKGNFPGRFSGRQFSNSRSEMNVSTLELGDSALYLCASKNLTGIHEQYFGPGTRLTVT.

This clone was counted a single time. The chain recombines TRBV27 with TRBJ2-7; D is possibly TRBD1 (5 bases). Trimming took off 7 bases at V and 5 bases at J, with 18 bases between the two ends. CDR1 and CDR2 from the germline V gene are MNHEY and SMNVEV (reference sequence). The CDR3 is 14 residues long. The CDR3 DNA reads TGTGCCAGCACCACCAAATTGGGGCCTGACGAGCAGTACTTC. Its protein product is CASTTKLGPDEQYF.

This chain links TRBV12-5 with TRBJ1-1, with 8 positions matching TRBD1. V lost 3 bases and J lost 9; bases outside the gene matches: 6. CDR3 size: 13 residues. Germline-derived CDR1 and CDR2 are LGHNT and FRNRAP. Written as DNA, the CDR3 is TGTGCTAGTGGTTTCACAACAGGGGGAAAAGCTTTCTTT. Its protein is CASGFTTGGKAFF.

CDR3 residues: CASSQDRDAANEKLFF. The CDR3 bases are TGTGCCAGCAGCCAAGACAGGGATGCGGCTAATGAAAAACTGTTTTTT. V is TRBV4-2 and J is TRBJ1-4; D possibly corresponds to TRBD1 (5 bases). V lost 0 bases and J 3 bases, leaving 11 bases between the germline ends. This CDR3 is built from 16 residues. Per the germline V gene, CDR1 is LGHNA and CDR2 is YNFKEQ.

V usage is TRBV14 and J usage is TRBJ1-2; D is perhaps TRBD1 (5 bases). CDR1 and CDR2 from the germline V gene are SGHDN and FVKESK. The CDR3 has 13 residues. The V end was cut by 1 base, the J end by 8 bases, with 11 bases between. The CDR3 DNA follows: TGTGCCAGCAGCCAAGCCCCGCAGGGCGGCTACACCTTC. It codes for CASSQAPQGGYTF.

This clone was seen only a few times. The chain joins TRBV9 to TRBJ1-2, with D possibly being TRBD1 (6 bases). CDR3 length equals 16 residues. The V end was cut by 1 base, the J end by 2 bases, with 15 bases between. Per the germline V gene, CDR1 is SGDLS and CDR2 is YYNGEE. The CDR3 is CASSVTWGPINYGYTF. The CDR3 nucleotides read TGTGCCAGCAGCGTAACTTGGGGGCCGATAAACTATGGCTACACCTTC.

This chain connects TRBV4-2 to TRBJ1-4, with 7 bases aligning to TRBD1. Trimming cost V 4 bases and J 8 bases; bases outside gene matches: 10. Germline V lookup: CDR1 LGHNA, CDR2 YNFKEQ. This CDR3 has 15 amino acids. CDR3: CASSRSAPDREKLFF. In DNA form, the CDR3 reads TGTGCCAGCAGCCGCTCGGCCCCGGACAGGGAAAAACTGTTTTTT.

The chain links TRBV4-3 to TRBJ2-1; 7 bases fit TRBD2. This CDR3 has 14 residues. Germline V lookup: CDR1 LGHNA, CDR2 YSLEER. V was clipped by 4 bases and J by 9 bases; unmatched bases: 9. DNA of the CDR3: TGCGCCAGCAGCCGAGGACTAGAAAAGCTTGAGCAGTTCTTC. Translated, it gives CASSRGLEKLEQFF.

The chain couples TRBV19 to TRBJ2-1, with 13 bases identical to TRBD2. Germline lookup yields CDR1 LNHDA and CDR2 SQIVND (reference sequence). The CDR3 sequence is 15 residues long. V lost 7 bases, J lost 5 bases, and 5 bases stayed unmatched. The CDR3, as DNA: TGTGCCAGTACCCGACTAGCGGGGGGAGACAATGAGCAGTTCTTC. Translating gives CASTRLAGGDNEQFF.

J is TRBJ2-7 and V is TRBV21-1; TRBD1, as called in the table, went unchecked against the DNA. TRBV21-1 is reported as a pseudogene. The CDR3 has 17 amino acids. CDR3 bases: TGTGCCAGCAGCAAAAGGGGGGACCGGGACAGCTCCTACGAGCAGTACTTC. Protein sequence: CASSKRGDRDSSYEQYF.

The gene calls are TRBV6-1 and TRBJ2-1; TRBD2 matches at 16 bases. Germline CDR1 MNHNS, CDR2 SASEGT. After removal of 1 base from V and 7 bases from J, the junction contained 4 bases not matched to a gene. The CDR3 is 17 residues long. CDR3 in DNA: TGTGCCAGCAGTGAAGGGGGGACTAGCGGGAGGGGTAATGAGCAGTTCTTC. This codes for CASSEGGTSGRGNEQFF.

The rearrangement links TRBV14 to TRBJ1-4; D is undetermined. V was cut by 3 bases and J by 3 bases, with 5 bases left in between. Germline CDR1 and CDR2: SGHDN and FVKESK. This CDR3 is built from 13 residues. The DNA of the CDR3 is TGTGCCAGCAGCCAGCAGTCTAATGAAAAACTGTTTTTT. Translated, it gives CASSQQSNEKLFF.

This chain uses TRBV14 with TRBJ2-7, with 7 bases lining up with TRBD1. Per germline, CDR1 SGHDN and CDR2 FVKESK. V trimming: 4 bases; J trimming: 4 bases; junction bases outside the gene matches: 4. The CDR3 covers 13 residues. CDR3 amino acids: CASSRQGEYEQYF. The CDR3 DNA follows: TGTGCCAGCAGCCGGCAGGGGGAATACGAGCAGTACTTC.

V is TRBV11-1 and J is TRBJ2-7, with D tentatively TRBD1 (5 bases). The CDR3 extends over 15 amino acids. Germline CDR1 is SGHAT and CDR2 is FQDESV (reference sequence). The germline V and J ends were trimmed by 0 bases and 4 bases, with 13 bases remaining between them. CDR3 in amino acids: CASSLAGGRAYEQYF. CDR3 DNA sequence: TGTGCCAGCAGCTTAGCAGGTGGCAGGGCGTACGAGCAGTACTTC.

The gene calls are TRBV29-1 and TRBJ2-1; 10 nucleotides agree with TRBD1. Germline assignment: CDR1 SQVTM and CDR2 ANQGSEA. CDR3 length: 14 residues. V lost 5 bases and J lost 7; bases outside the gene matches: 8. The CDR3 reads CSVRGTGVMNEQFF. The DNA of the CDR3 is TGCAGCGTTAGGGGGACAGGGGTTATGAATGAGCAGTTCTTC.

The chain combines TRBV29-1 with TRBJ1-5; 10 nucleotides match TRBD1. This CDR3 comprises 13 residues. With V trimmed by 4 bases and J by 4 bases, 1 base remained unmatched. The germline CDR1 and CDR2 sequences are SQVTM and ANQGSEA. The DNA for the CDR3 is TGCAGCGTTGGGACAGGGGGGAATCAGCCCCAGCATTTT. Its protein product is CSVGTGGNQPQHF.

This chain connects TRBV7-9 to TRBJ2-5; 11 positions match TRBD2. Germline V gene data show CDR1 as SEHNR and CDR2 as FQNEAQ (reference sequence). CDR3 size: 15 residues. The junction had 3 bases not matched to a gene; V was cut back by 4 bases and J by 2 bases. CDR3 amino acids: CASSSSGRWQETQYF. The CDR3 DNA sequence: TGTGCCAGCAGCTCTAGCGGGAGGTGGCAAGAGACCCAGTACTTC.